Each of the 9 T cell receptor beta chains below was sequenced from the same sample in a study of post-analysis software for immune sequencing data. Findings and caveats of the study: TRBV5-6, TRBV5-1 and TRBV20-1 belonged to a set of five TRBV segments that were more frequent in patients than controls.

These TCRs' antigens remain unknown. Prepared libraries of TCR beta cDNA carried unique molecular identifiers. One entry per CDR3 protein, called by TCRdb with MiXCR from the PCR reads. The table includes roughly 600,000 distinct CDR3 sequences, roughly 46% detected once. The sample comprised blood. These receptor sequences come from a girl between 10 and 17 years old with multiple sclerosis.

The chain links TRBV4-2 to TRBJ1-6; the D is unclear. Germline V gene data show CDR1 as LGHNA and CDR2 as YNFKEQ. Deletions cut 4 bases from V and 7 bases from J, with 17 bases between. The CDR3 spans 16 residues. The chain's CDR3 is CASSRELVTPNSPLHF. DNA for the CDR3: TGTGCCAGCAGCCGAGAGTTGGTAACACCGAATTCACCCCTCCACTTT.

This chain uses TRBV5-1 with TRBJ2-5; D is possibly TRBD2 (5 bases). CDR1 and CDR2 (germline): SGHRS, YFSETQ. V was shortened by 0 bases and J by 9 bases, with 18 bases between the two germline ends. The CDR3 covers 15 residues. The CDR3 here is CASSLGRAVSGAQYF. CDR3 coding DNA: TGCGCCAGCAGCTTGGGTCGGGCGGTCAGCGGAGCCCAGTACTTC.

This clonotype was seen more than once but under ten times. V gene TRBV29-1 combines with J gene TRBJ2-5; unclear D gene. The CDR3 spans 13 residues. The germline V gene has CDR1 SQVTM and CDR2 ANQGSEA. Deletions cut 7 bases from V and 2 bases from J, with 14 bases between. CDR3 DNA: TGCAGCGCTGCAGGCGCAGGTCAAGAGACCCAGTACTTC. Amino acids: CSAAGAGQETQYF.

The CDR3, as DNA: TGTGCCAGCTCGTTACGCGGGAGTTCGTCAGATACGCAGTATTTT. It translates to CASSLRGSSSDTQYF. The rearrangement uses TRBV5-6 and TRBJ2-3; 7 nucleotides match TRBD2. The trim removed 7 bases at V and 4 bases at J, leaving 12 bases unmatched. The length of the CDR3 is 15 residues. The germline V gene encodes CDR1 SGHDT and CDR2 YYEEEE.

The sample holds a few counts of this clonotype. V usage is TRBV5-1 and J usage is TRBJ2-4; D gene ambiguous. Matching the DNA end better, TRBJ2-7 makes the J call doubtful. From germline, CDR1 is SGHRS and CDR2 YFSETQ. The CDR3 contains 13 residues. CDR3 nucleotide sequence: TGCGCCAGCAGCTCAATCGTTAAGGACGAGCAGTACTTC. As protein: CASSSIVKDEQYF.

Points on this clonotype: Here the CDR3 omits its conserved ending phenylalanine or tryptophan, so a read error is the likely source. V and J are TRBV12-3 or TRBV12-4 and TRBJ2-5; no definite D call. CDR3 length: 13 amino acids. Trimming pared 3 bases from V and 11 bases from J, leaving 16 bases between. The CDR3 sequence is CASSFKVGGPQYC. In DNA, the CDR3 is TGTGCCAGCAGTTTTAAGGTTGGCGGACCGCAGTACTGC.

This sequence joins TRBV12-3 or TRBV12-4 and TRBJ2-1; either TRBD1 or TRBD2 may fit D (7 bases each). The CDR3 runs to 17 residues. V was cut by 5 bases and J by 6 bases, with 23 bases left in between. In nucleotides, the CDR3 is TGTGCCAGCAGTCCATACTCAGGGGGGGCTCCCTTCAATGAGCAGTTCTTC. Its protein product is CASSPYSGGAPFNEQFF.

A few counts support this clonotype. The J gene is TRBJ2-3, the V gene TRBV5-1; 8 bases map to TRBD2. V gave up 2 bases and J gave up 6 bases; unmatched junction bases: 14. Per germline, CDR1 SGHRS and CDR2 YFSETQ. The CDR3 is 17 amino acids. CDR3 residues: CASSLSTRGGPGDTQYF. The DNA for the CDR3 is TGCGCCAGCAGCTTATCTACCCGGGGGGGCCCGGGGGATACGCAGTATTTT.

The sample holds many counts of this clonotype. This chain joins TRBV5-1 and TRBJ2-1; 9 positions agree with TRBD1. Germline-derived CDR1 and CDR2 are SGHRS and YFSETQ. The V gene end was trimmed by 4 bases and the J gene end by 2 bases; junction bases not matched to a gene: 4. The CDR3 loop spans 15 amino acids. CDR3 sequence: CASSVGTGPYNEQFF. The CDR3 region has the DNA TGCGCCAGCAGCGTCGGGACAGGGCCCTACAATGAGCAGTTCTTC.